This TCR beta chain was captured in a study of shared clonotypes between healthy human individuals (dated by TCRdb to 2018 to 2021). About the study as a whole: A couple of women and a few men aged 18 to 49 years were included in the cohort. For each donor, CD4 naive and CD4 memory were each given three plates, CD8 naive was given two plates, and CD8 memory was given one plate. The study deeply sequenced blood TCR repertoires of about five healthy adults to estimate repertoire size and the extent of clonotype sharing between individuals. To increase sequencing depth and limit assay-specific biases, different laboratories used diverse techniques to prepare libraries and sequence TCR repertoires. Between about 0.85 and 9.5 billion PBMCs per donor were obtained by leukapheresis.

The paper as a whole reports these results and caveats: Estimated clonotype richness was generally larger for naive than for memory subsets. Pairwise subsampling led to the expectation that sequencing depth would affect the degree of clonotype sharing among donors. Because the study included only a small number of donors, the genetic and exposure-history diversity represented was limited. Sampling was limited to blood, and TCR repertoires in tissue likely differ from TCR repertoires in blood. About 5% of naive CD4, more than 3% of naive CD8, approximately 2% of memory CD4, and around 0.42% of memory CD8 clonotypes were shared across several donors. Incomplete sequencing was indicated by rarefaction of sorted-subset datasets, despite the large sequencing depth. Compared with non-shared clonotypes, clonotypes shared by all four sorted-subset donors had higher generation probabilities.

V and J lose 5 bases and 0 bases, and a span of 10 bases separates them. CDR1 and CDR2 (KGHSH, LQKENI) derive from the germline V gene. Counted from cysteine to phenylalanine, this CDR3 has 15 amino acids. Just CDR3 DNA is preserved here, 45 bases in frame from base 1. Using the deep immunoSEQ assay, TCR CDR3 regions were amplified from genomic DNA by multiplex PCR. Extracted genomic DNA from each cell subset was spread evenly across all wells of several immunoSEQ 96-well plates, with each plate serving as a replicate. For sorted subsets, around 200 ng genomic DNA, equal to tens of thousands of T cell genomes, was loaded into each replicate PCR. Purified libraries were quantified with a Qubit 3.0 fluorometer, sized on a Bioanalyzer 2100, and re-quantified with the KAPA Library Quantification kit. A separate single-read 150-cycle Illumina NextSeq 550 flow cell was used to sequence each immunoSEQ 96-well plate. From the authors' description of their analysis: Because the immunoSEQ output held only junctional sequences and lacked quality scores, the filtering could not match the filtering applied to full-length reads. Sequences were annotated with PyIR, a Python wrapper for IgBLAST v1.9, using IMGT germline references to assign V/J genes and CDR3. Reads with weak V/J assignments (E-value above 1e-6), missing CDR3, stop codons, out-of-frame junctions, or ambiguous translated residues were removed. V3J clonotypes were defined by identical inferred V gene, J gene, and CDR3 amino acid sequence. Percentage overlap between repertoires was calculated by dividing the number of shared unique clonotypes by the size of the smaller repertoire. Repertoire richness was assessed with RTK rarefaction, the Chao1 estimator, and Recon v2.1 estimates of unobserved clonotypes. Generation probabilities for all TCRbeta clonotypes obtained by the gDNA method from a few donors were computed using OLGA. In its TCRdb copy, this immuneACCESS table keeps in-frame sequences only and misses some clones. Where compared with another copy, unresolved V genes explain less than half of these, and the others have no known cause. That table is the source of V, J and clone size, and D and trimming were worked out from the DNA. Present in this sample are about 960,000 clones, 76% of which were seen just once. The ten most abundant clones make up approximately 1.5% of the sample.

Notes on this clone: The clone's antigen remains unknown. Nothing much larger sits one base from this clone, and base qualities are not available.

The donors were healthy, HIV-negative adults with no recently reported acute infections or vaccinations. Every donor was a Caucasian adult living in Nashville, Tennessee, USA. CD4+ T cells were enriched through magnetic negative selection, after which naive cells were positively selected on CD45RA and the remaining negative fraction served as the memory subset. Blood was collected by leukapheresis, and PBMCs were isolated by Ficoll-Histopaque density gradient centrifugation and then cryopreserved in liquid nitrogen vapor phase. Analytical flow cytometry was used to check the purity and quantity of each magnetically sorted T cell population. From each sorted fraction, genomic DNA was isolated and quantified by UV absorbance on a Nanodrop 2000c.

The sequence came from a man aged 18 to 30 in good health. The chain uses TRBV18 and TRBJ2-2; the D gene cannot be resolved reliably. The sequenced sample consisted of memory CD4+ T cells sorted from blood. Taken with the paper, the label for cell subset or site translates to: CD45RA-negative fraction. The nucleotide sequence is given as TGTGCCAGCTCATCTAACTTGGCGAACACCGGGGAGCTGTTTTTT. This sequence encodes CASSSNLANTGELFF.